This entry features one T cell receptor (beta chain) sequence. The sample comes from a study of T-cell memory formation after mild COVID-19. A single record per CDR3 protein comes from TCRdb applying MiXCR to the 5' RACE reads. The sample consists of 210,000 or so distinct CDR3 sequences, under 30% of them appearing once. This CDR3 region has 15 residues. Germline V lookup: CDR1 LGHDT, CDR2 YNNKEL (reference sequence). V lost 4 bases and J lost 6; bases outside the gene matches: 9. This chain uses TRBV3-1 with TRBJ1-1; 9 bases line up with TRBD1. The sequenced material came from PBMCs or a T cell subset sorted from them (not recorded which). The clonotype comes from an adult woman who had mild COVID-19 (a few samples of this study predate the infection). Cell type and time point are not known. CDR3 in amino acids: CASSPSGQGASEAFF. The CDR3 nucleotides read TGTGCCAGCAGCCCCTCGGGACAGGGTGCCTCTGAAGCTTTCTTT.